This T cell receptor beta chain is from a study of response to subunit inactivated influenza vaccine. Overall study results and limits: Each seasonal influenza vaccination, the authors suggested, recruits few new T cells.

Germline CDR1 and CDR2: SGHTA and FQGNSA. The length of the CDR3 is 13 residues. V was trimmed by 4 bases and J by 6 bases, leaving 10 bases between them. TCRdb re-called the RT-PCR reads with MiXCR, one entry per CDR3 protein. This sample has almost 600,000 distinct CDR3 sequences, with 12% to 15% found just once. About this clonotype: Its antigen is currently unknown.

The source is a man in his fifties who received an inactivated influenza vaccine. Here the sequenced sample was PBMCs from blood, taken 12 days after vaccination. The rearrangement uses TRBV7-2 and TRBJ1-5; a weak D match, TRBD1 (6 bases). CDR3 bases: TGTGCCAGCAGCTCACAGGGCGGTCAGCCCCAGCATTTT. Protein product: CASSSQGGQPQHF. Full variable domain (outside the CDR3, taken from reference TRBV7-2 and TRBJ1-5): GAGVSQSPSNKVTEKGKDVELRCDPISGHTALYWYRQSLGQGLEFLIYFQGNSAPDKSGLPSDRFSAERTGGSVSTLTIQRTQQEDSAVYLCASSSQGGQPQHFGDGTRLSIL.